This T cell receptor (beta chain) originates from a study of blood T cell repertoires in COVID-19. Study-level background: Nucleic acid was either cDNA or gDNA, and it came from T cells, B-cell-depleted T cells, or PBMCs.

The CDR3 spans 16 residues. V lost 4 bases and J lost 1, with 11 bases in between. The germline CDR1 and CDR2 sequences are SGHAT and FQNNGV. Under the authors' procedure: Scientists estimated how many nucleated cells there were by amplifying reference gene primers. Profiling relied on immunoSEQ multiplex PCR, and the TCRdb table lists in-frame clones only, not all of them. V and J calls and clone size are as listed in that table; D and trimming were resolved from the DNA. The sample has around 23,000 clones; about 89% are singletons. In this sample, this clone turned up a few times. The specimen sequenced was peripheral blood. The V call is TRBV11-2, the J call TRBJ2-6, with a weak D call TRBD1 (6 bases). This TCR derives from a man aged 50 to 59 with active COVID-19. CDR3 sequence: CASSYTGLSGANVLTF. The CDR3 bases are TGTGCCAGCAGCTACACAGGGTTATCTGGGGCCAACGTCCTGACTTTC.